The clone carrying this T cell receptor (beta chain) was counted a single time. Sequencing was performed with immunoSEQ multiplex PCR; in TCRdb, only in-frame clones are kept and a portion is missing. Found here are over 30,000 clones, around nine tenths of them singletons; the top ten hold 14%. This sample is part of a study of blood T cell repertoires in COVID-19. The CDR3 length is 14 residues. The V end lost 6 bases, the J end lost 5 bases, and 17 bases lay between the germline ends. The germline V gene encodes CDR1 SGHAT and CDR2 FQDESV (reference sequence). The TCR comes from a human donor with active COVID-19. The donor label of this sample is uncertain. The material sequenced was peripheral blood. The chain uses TRBV11-1 and TRBJ2-7, with D perhaps matching TRBD2 (6 bases). DNA of the CDR3: TGTGCCAGCAGGCGCGGGGTACCGTCTGACGAGCAGTACTTC. Translating it yields CASRRGVPSDEQYF.